This TCR beta chain emerged from a study of T cell changes during pregnancy in multiple sclerosis. With 4 bases removed from V and 3 bases from J, the gap between germline ends came to 12 bases. CDR1 and CDR2 (germline): LNHDA, SQIVND (reference sequence). The CDR3 extends over 15 amino acids. Produced via immunoSEQ multiplex PCR; TCRdb's table is partial and in-frame only. The repertoire consists of tens of thousands of clones, with 92% occurring once and the leading ten covering less than 3%. Here the sequenced sample was peripheral blood, taken in the third trimester of pregnancy. This chain links TRBV19 with TRBJ1-4; D unclear. The source of this sequence is a female donor in good health, enrolled as a control in a pregnancy study. This chain's CDR3 is CASSTHPLANEKLFF. The DNA of the CDR3 is TGTGCCAGTAGTACCCACCCGTTAGCTAATGAAAAACTGTTTTTT.